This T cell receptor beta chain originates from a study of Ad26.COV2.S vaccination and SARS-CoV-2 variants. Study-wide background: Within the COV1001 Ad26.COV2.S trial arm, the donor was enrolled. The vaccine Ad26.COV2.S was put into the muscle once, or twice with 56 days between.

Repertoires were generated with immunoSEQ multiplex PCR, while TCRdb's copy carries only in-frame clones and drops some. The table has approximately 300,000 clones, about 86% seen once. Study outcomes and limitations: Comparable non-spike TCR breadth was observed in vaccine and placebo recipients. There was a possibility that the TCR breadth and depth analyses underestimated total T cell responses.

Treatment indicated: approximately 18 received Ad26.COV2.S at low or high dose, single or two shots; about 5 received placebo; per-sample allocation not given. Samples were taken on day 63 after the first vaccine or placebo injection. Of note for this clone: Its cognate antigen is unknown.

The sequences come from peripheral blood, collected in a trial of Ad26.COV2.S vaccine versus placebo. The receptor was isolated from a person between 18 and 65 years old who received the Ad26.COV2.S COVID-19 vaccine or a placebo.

CDR3 region: CASSPSSSNTEAFF. In nucleotides, the CDR3 is TGCGCCAGCAGCCCTAGTTCGTCGAACACTGAAGCTTTCTTT. This chain joins TRBV5-1 and TRBJ1-1; D gene ambiguous. Per germline, CDR1 SGHRS and CDR2 YFSETQ. The CDR3 is 14 amino acids. Trimming left V 4 bases short and J 1 base short, with 11 bases between.